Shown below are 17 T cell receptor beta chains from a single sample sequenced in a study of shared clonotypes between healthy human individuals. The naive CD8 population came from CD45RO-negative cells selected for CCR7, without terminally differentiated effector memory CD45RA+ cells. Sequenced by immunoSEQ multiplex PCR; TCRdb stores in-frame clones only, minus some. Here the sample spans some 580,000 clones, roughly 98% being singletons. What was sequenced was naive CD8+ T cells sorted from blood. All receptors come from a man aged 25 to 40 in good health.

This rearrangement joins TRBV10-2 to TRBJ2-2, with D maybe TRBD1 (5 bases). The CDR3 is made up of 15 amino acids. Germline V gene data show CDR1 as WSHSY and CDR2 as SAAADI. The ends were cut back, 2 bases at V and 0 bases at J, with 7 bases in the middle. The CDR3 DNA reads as TGCGCCAGCAGTGAGGACAGAACGAACACCGGGGAGCTGTTTTTT. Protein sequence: CASSEDRTNTGELFF.

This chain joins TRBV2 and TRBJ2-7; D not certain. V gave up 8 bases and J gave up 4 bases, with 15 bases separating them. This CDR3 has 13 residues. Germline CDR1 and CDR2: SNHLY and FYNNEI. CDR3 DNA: TGTGCCAGCTTGCTGGCGGTTAGGTACGAGCAGTACTTC. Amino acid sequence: CASLLAVRYEQYF.

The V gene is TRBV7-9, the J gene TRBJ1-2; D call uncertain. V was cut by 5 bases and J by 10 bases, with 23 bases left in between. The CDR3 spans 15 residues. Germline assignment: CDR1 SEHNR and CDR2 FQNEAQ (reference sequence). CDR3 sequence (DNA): TGTGCCAGCAGCCAAGAGGCCGGGCGTTTGCCCCACTACACCTTC. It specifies CASSQEAGRLPHYTF.

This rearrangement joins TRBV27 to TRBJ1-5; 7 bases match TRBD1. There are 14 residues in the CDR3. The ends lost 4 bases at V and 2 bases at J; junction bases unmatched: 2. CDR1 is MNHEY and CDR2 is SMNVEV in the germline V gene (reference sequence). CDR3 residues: CASSWTGGNQPQHF. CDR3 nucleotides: TGTGCCAGCAGTTGGACAGGCGGCAATCAGCCCCAGCATTTT.

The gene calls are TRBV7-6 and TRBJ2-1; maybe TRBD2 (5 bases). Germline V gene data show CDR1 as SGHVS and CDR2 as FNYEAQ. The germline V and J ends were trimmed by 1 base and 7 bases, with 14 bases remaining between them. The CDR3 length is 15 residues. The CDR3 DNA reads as TGTGCCAGCAGCTTAGAAGCGGTCCCCTTTAATGAGCAGTTCTTC. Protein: CASSLEAVPFNEQFF.

The CDR3 spells CASSFDRDRPFYGYTF. The DNA for the CDR3 is TGTGCCAGCAGTTTCGACCGGGACAGGCCCTTCTATGGCTACACCTTC. This chain uses TRBV7-8 with TRBJ1-2; 8 bases map to TRBD1. V lost 6 bases, J lost 4 bases, and 13 bases stayed unmatched. Germline CDR1 and CDR2: SGHVS and FQNEAQ. The CDR3 has 16 residues.

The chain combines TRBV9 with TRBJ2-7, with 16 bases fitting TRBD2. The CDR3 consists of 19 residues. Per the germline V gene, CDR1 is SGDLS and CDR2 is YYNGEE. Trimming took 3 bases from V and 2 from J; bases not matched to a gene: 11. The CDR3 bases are TGTGCCAGCAGCGCCACCCTGGGACTAGCGGGAGGGGGGACCTACGAGCAGTACTTC. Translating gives CASSATLGLAGGGTYEQYF.

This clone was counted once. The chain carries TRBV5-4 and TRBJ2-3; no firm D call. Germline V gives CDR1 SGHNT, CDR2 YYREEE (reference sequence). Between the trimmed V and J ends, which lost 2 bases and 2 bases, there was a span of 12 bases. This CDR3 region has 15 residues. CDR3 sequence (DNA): TGTGCCAGCAGCTTTCGTCGGGCGAACACAGATACGCAGTATTTT. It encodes CASSFRRANTDTQYF.

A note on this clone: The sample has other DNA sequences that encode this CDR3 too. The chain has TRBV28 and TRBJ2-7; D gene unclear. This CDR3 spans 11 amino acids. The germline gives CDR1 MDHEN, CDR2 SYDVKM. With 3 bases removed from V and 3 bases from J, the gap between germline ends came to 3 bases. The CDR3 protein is CASSLNYEQYF. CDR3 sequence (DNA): TGTGCCAGCAGTTTGAACTACGAGCAGTACTTC.

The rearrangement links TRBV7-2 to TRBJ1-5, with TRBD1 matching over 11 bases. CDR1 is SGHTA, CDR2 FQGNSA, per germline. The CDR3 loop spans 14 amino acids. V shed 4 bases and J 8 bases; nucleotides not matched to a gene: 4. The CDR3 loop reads CASSSGTGGEPQHF. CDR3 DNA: TGTGCCAGCAGCTCCGGGACAGGGGGTGAGCCCCAGCATTTT.

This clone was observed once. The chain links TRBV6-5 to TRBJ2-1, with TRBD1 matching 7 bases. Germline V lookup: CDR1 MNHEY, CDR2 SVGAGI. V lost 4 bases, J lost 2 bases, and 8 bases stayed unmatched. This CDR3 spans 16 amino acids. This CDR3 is CASSSHRGQTYNEQFF. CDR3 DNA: TGTGCCAGCAGTTCCCACAGGGGACAAACCTACAATGAGCAGTTCTTC.

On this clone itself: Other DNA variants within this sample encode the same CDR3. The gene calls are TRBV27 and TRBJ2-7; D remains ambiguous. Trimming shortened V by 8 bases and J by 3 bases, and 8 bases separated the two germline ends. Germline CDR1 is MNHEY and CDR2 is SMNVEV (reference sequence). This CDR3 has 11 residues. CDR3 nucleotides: TGTGCCAGCGGCTCAAGCTACGAGCAGTACTTC. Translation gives CASGSSYEQYF.

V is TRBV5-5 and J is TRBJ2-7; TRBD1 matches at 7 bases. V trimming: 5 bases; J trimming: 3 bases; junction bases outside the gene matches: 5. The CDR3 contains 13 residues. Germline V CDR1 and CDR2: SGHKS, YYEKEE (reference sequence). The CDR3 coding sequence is TGTGCCAGCAGGGGGACAGCCCTCTACGAGCAGTACTTC. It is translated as CASRGTALYEQYF.

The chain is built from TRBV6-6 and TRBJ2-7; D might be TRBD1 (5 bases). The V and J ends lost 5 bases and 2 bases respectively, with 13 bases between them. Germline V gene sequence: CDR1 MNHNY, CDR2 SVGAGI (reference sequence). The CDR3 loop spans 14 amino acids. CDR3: CASSKRQSPYEQYF. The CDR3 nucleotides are TGTGCCAGCAGTAAAAGACAGAGCCCCTACGAGCAGTACTTC.

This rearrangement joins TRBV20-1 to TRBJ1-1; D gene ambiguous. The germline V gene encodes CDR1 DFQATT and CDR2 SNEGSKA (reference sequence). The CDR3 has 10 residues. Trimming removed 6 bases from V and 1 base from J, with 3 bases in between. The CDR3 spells CSARNTEAFF. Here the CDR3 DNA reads TGCAGTGCCAGGAACACTGAAGCTTTCTTT.

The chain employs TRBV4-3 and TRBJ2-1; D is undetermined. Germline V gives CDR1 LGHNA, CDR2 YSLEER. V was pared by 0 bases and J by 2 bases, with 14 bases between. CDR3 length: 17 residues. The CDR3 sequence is CASSQDLGGPTYNEQFF. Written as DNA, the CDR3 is TGCGCCAGCAGCCAAGATCTGGGTGGCCCCACCTACAATGAGCAGTTCTTC.

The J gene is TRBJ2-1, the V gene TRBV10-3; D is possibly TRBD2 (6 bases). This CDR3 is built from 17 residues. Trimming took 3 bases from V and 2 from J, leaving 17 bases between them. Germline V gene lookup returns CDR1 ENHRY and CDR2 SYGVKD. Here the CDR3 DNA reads TGTGCCATCAGTGACGCTCTCGGAGCGGGCCCCTACAATGAGCAGTTCTTC. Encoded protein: CAISDALGAGPYNEQFF.